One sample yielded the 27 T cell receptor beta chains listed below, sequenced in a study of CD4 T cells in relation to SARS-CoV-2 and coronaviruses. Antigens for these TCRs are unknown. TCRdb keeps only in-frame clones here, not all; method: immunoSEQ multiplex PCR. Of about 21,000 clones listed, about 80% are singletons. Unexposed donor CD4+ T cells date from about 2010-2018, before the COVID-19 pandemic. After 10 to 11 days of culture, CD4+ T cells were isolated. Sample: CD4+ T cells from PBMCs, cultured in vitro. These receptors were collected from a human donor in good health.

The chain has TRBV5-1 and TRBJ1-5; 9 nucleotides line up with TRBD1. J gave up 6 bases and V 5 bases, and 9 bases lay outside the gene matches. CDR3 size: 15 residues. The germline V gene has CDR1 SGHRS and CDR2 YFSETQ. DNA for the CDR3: TGCGCCAGCAGATGGACCACAGGGGGCGGTCAGCCCCAGCATTTT. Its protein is CASRWTTGGGQPQHF.

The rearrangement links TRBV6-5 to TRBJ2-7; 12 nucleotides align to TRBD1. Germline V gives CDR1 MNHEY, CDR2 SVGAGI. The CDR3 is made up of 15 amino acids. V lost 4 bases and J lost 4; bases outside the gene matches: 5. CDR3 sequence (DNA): TGTGCCAGCAGTTCCCCGGGACAGGGGGCGTACGAGCAGTACTTC. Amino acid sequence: CASSSPGQGAYEQYF.

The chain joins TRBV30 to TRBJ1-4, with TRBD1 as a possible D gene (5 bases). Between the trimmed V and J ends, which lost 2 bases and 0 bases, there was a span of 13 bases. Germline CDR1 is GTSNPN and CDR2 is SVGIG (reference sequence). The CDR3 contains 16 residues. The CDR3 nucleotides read TGTGCCTGGAGTTGGCAGGGAACTACAACTAATGAAAAACTGTTTTTT. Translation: CAWSWQGTTTNEKLFF.

The CDR3 is CASSLGAGGEPRMNIQYF. The CDR3 DNA is TGTGCCAGCAGCTTGGGCGCAGGAGGCGAACCTAGGATGAACATTCAGTACTTC. V is TRBV5-5 and J is TRBJ2-4; TRBD2 is a possible D gene (5 bases). V lost 0 bases and J 7 bases, leaving 23 bases between the germline ends. CDR1 is SGHKS, CDR2 YYEKEE, per germline (reference sequence). The CDR3 extends over 18 amino acids.

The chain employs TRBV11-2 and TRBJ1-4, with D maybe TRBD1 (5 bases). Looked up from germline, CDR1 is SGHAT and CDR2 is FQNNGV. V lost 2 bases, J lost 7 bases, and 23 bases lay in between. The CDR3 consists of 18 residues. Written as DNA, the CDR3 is TGTGCCAGCAGCTTAAATGGGGCTCAGTTAGTGTCTCGTGAAAAACTGTTTTTT. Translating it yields CASSLNGAQLVSREKLFF.

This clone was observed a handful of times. CDR3 sequence (DNA): TGTGCCACGAAGCGGGGGACTAACTATGGCTACACCTTC. The encoded protein is CATKRGTNYGYTF. The V and J genes are TRBV28 and TRBJ1-2, with D maybe TRBD1 (5 bases). Germline V gene data show CDR1 as MDHEN and CDR2 as SYDVKM. The CDR3 runs to 13 residues. Trimming took 10 bases from V and 0 from J, leaving 12 bases between them.

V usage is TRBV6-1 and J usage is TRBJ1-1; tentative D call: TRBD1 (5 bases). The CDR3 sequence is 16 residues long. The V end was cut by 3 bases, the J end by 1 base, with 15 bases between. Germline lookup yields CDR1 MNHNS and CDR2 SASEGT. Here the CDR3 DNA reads TGTGCCAGCAGTGATATCCCCGGGGGGGGGAACACTGAAGCTTTCTTT. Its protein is CASSDIPGGGNTEAFF.

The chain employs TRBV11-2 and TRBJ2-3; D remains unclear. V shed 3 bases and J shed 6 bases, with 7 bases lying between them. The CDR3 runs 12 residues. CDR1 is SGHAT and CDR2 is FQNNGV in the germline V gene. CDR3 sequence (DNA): TGTGCCAGCAGCTTGGTAGGGGATACGCAGTATTTT. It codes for CASSLVGDTQYF.

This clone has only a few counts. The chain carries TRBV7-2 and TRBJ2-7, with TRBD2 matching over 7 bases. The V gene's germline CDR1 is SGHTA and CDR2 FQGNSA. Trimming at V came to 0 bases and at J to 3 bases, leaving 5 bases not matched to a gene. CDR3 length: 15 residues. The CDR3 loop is CASSLAGGPIYEQYF. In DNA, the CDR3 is TGTGCCAGCAGCTTAGCGGGAGGGCCTATCTACGAGCAGTACTTC.

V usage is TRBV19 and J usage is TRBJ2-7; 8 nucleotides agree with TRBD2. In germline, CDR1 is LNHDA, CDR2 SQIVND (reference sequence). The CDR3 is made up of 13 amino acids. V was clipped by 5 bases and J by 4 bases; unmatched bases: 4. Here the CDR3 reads CASSERGSYEQYF. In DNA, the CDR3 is TGTGCCAGTAGTGAGCGGGGGAGTTACGAGCAGTACTTC. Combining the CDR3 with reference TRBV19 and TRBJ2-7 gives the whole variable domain DGGITQSPKYLFRKEGQNVTLSCEQNLNHDAMYWYRQDPGQGLRLIYYSQIVNDFQKGDIAEGYSVSREKKESFPLTVTSAQKNPTAFYLCASSERGSYEQYFGPGTRLTVT.

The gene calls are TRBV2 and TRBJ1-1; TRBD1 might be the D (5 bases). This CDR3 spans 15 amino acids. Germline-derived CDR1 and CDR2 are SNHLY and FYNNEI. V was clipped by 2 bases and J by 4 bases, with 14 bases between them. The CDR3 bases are TGTGCCAGCAGTGAATTCGGCAGGGTTGGCACTGAAGCTTTCTTT. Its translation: CASSEFGRVGTEAFF.

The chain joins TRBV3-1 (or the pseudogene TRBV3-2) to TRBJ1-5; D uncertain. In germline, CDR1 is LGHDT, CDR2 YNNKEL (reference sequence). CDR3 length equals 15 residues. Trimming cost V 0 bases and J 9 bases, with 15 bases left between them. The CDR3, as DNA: TGTGCCAGCAGCCAAGATCGAGGGCAGCTGGGGCCCCAGCATTTT. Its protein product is CASSQDRGQLGPQHF.

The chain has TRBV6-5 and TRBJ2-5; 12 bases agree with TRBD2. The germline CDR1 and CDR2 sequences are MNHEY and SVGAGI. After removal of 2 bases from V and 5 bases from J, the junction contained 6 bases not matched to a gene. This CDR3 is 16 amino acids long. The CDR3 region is CASSYPTSGRTETQYF. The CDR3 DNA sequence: TGTGCCAGCAGTTACCCGACTAGCGGGAGAACGGAGACCCAGTACTTC.

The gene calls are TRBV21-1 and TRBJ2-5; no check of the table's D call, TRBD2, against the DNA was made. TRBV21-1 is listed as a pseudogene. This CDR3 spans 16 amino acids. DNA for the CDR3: TGTGCCAGCAGCGAGAGACTAGCGGGAGACCAAGAGACCCAGTACTTC. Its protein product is CASSERLAGDQETQYF.

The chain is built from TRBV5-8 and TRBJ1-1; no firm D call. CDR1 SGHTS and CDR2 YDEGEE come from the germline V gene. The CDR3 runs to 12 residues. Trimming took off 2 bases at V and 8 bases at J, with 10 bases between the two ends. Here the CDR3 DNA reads TGTGCCAGCAGCTTCGACTTAGTCGAAGCTTTCTTT. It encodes CASSFDLVEAFF.

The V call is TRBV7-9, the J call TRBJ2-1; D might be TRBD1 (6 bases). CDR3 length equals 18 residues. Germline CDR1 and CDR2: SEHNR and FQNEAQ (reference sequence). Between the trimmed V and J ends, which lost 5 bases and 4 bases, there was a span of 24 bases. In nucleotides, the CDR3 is TGTGCCAGCAGCCTTGCACTCCTCAGGGGAGAGAGTTACAATGAGCAGTTCTTC. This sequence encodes CASSLALLRGESYNEQFF. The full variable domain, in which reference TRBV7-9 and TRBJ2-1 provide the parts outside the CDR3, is DTGVSQNPRHKITKRGQNVTFRCDPISEHNRLYWYRQTLGQGPEFLTYFQNEAQLEKSRLLSDRFSAERPKGSFSTLEIQRTEQGDSAMYLCASSLALLRGESYNEQFFGPGTRLTVL.

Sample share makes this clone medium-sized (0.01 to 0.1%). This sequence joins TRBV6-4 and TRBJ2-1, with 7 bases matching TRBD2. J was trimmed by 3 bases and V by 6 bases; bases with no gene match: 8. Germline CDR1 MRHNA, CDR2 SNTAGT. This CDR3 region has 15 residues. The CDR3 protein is CASSRLAGDYNEQFF. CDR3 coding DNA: TGTGCCAGCAGCCGTCTGGCGGGAGACTACAATGAGCAGTTCTTC.

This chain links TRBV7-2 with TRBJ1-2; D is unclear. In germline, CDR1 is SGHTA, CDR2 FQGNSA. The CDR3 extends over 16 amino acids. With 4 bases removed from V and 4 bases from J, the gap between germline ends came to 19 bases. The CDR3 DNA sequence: TGTGCCAGCAGCTCAACTTCTTGGGGAATGGGCTATGGCTACACCTTC. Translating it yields CASSSTSWGMGYGYTF. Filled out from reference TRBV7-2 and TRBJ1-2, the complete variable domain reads GAGVSQSPSNKVTEKGKDVELRCDPISGHTALYWYRQSLGQGLEFLIYFQGNSAPDKSGLPSDRFSAERTGGSVSTLTIQRTQQEDSAVYLCASSSTSWGMGYGYTFGSGTRLTVV.

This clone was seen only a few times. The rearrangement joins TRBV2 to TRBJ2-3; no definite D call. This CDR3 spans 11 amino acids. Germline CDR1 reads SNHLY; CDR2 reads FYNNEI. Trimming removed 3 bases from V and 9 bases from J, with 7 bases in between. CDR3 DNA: TGTGCCAGCAGTGACTTCGAGACGCAGTATTTT. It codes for CASSDFETQYF. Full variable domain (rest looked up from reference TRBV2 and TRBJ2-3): EPEVTQTPSHQVTQMGQEVILRCVPISNHLYFYWYRQILGQKVEFLVSFYNNEISEKSEIFDDQFSVERPDGSNFTLKIRSTKLEDSAMYFCASSDFETQYFGPGTRLTVL.

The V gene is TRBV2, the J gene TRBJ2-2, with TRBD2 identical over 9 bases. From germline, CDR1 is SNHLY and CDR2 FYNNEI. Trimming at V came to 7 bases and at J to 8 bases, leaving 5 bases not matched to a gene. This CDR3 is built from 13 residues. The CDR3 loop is CASTGLAAGELFF. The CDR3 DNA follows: TGTGCCAGCACGGGACTAGCTGCTGGGGAGCTGTTTTTT.

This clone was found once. The CDR3 DNA sequence: TGTGCCAGCTCACCACTTCCCAAGTCCCCCAAAAGCGAGCAGTACTTC. Encoded protein: CASSPLPKSPKSEQYF. The chain couples TRBV18 to TRBJ2-7; D remains ambiguous. The CDR3 contains 16 residues. V was cut by 1 base and J by 6 bases, with 19 bases left in between. The germline CDR1 and CDR2 sequences are KGHSH and LQKENI.

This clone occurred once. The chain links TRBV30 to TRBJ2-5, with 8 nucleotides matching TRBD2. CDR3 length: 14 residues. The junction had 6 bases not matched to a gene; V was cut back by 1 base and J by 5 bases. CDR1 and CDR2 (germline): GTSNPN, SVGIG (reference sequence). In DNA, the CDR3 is TGTGCCTGGAGTGCAGCGGGAGTCTACGAGACCCAGTACTTC. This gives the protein CAWSAAGVYETQYF.

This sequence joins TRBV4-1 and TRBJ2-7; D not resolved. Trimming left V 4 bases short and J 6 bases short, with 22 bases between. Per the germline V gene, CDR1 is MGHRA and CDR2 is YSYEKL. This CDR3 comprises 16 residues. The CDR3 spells CASSLNAHPRSGEQYF. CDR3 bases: TGCGCCAGCAGCCTGAACGCGCACCCTCGGTCTGGCGAGCAGTACTTC.

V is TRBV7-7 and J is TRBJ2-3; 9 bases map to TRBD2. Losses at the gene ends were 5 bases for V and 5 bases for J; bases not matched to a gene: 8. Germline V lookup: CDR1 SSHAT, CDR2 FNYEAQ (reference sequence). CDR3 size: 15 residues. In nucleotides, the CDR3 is TGTGCCAGCAGCCGGGGGGGACTAGCAGGAGATACGCAGTATTTT. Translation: CASSRGGLAGDTQYF.

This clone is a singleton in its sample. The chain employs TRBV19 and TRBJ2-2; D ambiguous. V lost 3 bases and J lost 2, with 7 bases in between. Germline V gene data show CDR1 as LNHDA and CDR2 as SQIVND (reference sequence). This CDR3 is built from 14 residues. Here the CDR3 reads CASSIAANTGELFF. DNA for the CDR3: TGTGCCAGTAGTATCGCAGCTAACACCGGGGAGCTGTTTTTT.

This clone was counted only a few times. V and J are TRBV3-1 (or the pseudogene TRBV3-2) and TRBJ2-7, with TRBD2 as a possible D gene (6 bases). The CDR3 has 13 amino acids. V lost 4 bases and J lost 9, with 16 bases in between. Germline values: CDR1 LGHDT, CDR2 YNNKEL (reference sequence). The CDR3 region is CASSLSRRGGQYF. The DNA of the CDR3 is TGTGCCAGCAGCCTATCAAGGAGGGGAGGGCAGTACTTC.

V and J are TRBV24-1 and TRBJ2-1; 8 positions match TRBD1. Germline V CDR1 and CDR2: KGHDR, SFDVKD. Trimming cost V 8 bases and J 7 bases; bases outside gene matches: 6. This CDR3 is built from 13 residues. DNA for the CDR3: TGTGCCACCAAGGACAGGGTTTTTAATGAGCAGTTCTTC. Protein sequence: CATKDRVFNEQFF.